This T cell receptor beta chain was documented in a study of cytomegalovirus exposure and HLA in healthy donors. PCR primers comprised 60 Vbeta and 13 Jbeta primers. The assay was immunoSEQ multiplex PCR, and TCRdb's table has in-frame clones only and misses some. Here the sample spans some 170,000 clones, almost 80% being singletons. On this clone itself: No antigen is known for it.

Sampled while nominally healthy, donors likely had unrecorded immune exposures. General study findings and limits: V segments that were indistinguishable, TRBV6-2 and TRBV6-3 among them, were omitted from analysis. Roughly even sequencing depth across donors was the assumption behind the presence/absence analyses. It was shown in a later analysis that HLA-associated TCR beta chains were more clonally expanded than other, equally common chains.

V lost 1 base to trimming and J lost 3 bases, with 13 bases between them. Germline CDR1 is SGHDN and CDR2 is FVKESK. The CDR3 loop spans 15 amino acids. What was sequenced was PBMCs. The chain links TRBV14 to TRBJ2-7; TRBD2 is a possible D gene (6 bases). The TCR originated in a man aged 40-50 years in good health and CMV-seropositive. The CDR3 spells CASSQVGGGDYEQYF. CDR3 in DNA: TGTGCCAGCAGCCAAGTCGGGGGTGGAGACTACGAGCAGTACTTC.